This entry features one T cell receptor (beta chain) sequence. Germline V lookup: CDR1 SEHNR, CDR2 FQNEAQ (reference sequence). This CDR3 has 13 residues. V shed 5 bases, J shed 0 bases, and the junction held 1 base outside the gene matches. The TCR beta repertoire was assessed by survey-level immunoSEQ sequencing. Sequencing was performed with immunoSEQ multiplex PCR; in TCRdb, only in-frame clones are kept and a portion is missing. The sample has nearly 70,000 clones, 80% to 95% seen once. The sample comprised PBMCs. This clonotype originated in a man aged 35 to 55 with rheumatoid arthritis. The chain couples TRBV7-9 to TRBJ2-7; 7 bases are shared with TRBD1. CDR3 region: CASSRDSSYEQYF. In nucleotides, the CDR3 is TGTGCCAGCAGCAGGGACAGCTCCTACGAGCAGTACTTC.